One and the same sample provided the 17 T cell receptor beta chains below, sequenced in a study of CD8 T cells in Susac syndrome. Random hexamers were used to reverse transcribe the RNA input (about 0.5 to 1 ug). One entry per CDR3 protein results from TCRdb running MiXCR on the immunoSEQ multiplex PCR reads. The repertoire holds 55,000 to 70,000 distinct CDR3 sequences, with approximately 95% as singletons. Sequencing input: CD8+ T cells from PBMCs. The receptors stem from a human donor in good health.

As DNA, the CDR3 is TGTGCCAGCCGGGTAACGGGCAATCAGCCCCAGCATTTT. Protein product: CASRVTGNQPQHF. The V and J genes are TRBV28 and TRBJ1-5, with unresolved D. Germline CDR1 and CDR2: MDHEN and SYDVKM. This CDR3 contains 13 residues. V lost 8 bases and J 2 bases, leaving 10 bases between the germline ends.

The rearrangement joins TRBV5-6 to TRBJ2-7, with D unresolved. There are 11 residues in the CDR3. V lost 4 bases and J 3 bases, leaving 5 bases between the germline ends. CDR1 and CDR2 (germline): SGHDT, YYEEEE. CDR3 in amino acids: CASSLVYEQYF. In DNA, the CDR3 is TGTGCCAGCAGCCTTGTCTACGAGCAGTACTTC.

V and J are TRBV5-1 and TRBJ2-1; 8 bases match TRBD2. Germline values: CDR1 SGHRS, CDR2 YFSETQ. The V and J ends lost 4 bases and 9 bases, in that order; junction bases with no gene match: 12. The CDR3 is 15 residues long. CDR3 loop: CASSQRGGPMAEQFF. CDR3 sequence (DNA): TGCGCCAGCAGCCAGCGCGGGGGGCCTATGGCTGAGCAGTTCTTC.

The V gene is TRBV5-1, the J gene TRBJ1-1; TRBD1 matches 9 bases. V dropped 6 bases and J dropped 5; count of bases not matched to a gene: 5. Germline assignment: CDR1 SGHRS and CDR2 YFSETQ. CDR3 length equals 13 residues. The CDR3 loop reads CASTTGGATEAFF. CDR3 bases: TGCGCCAGCACTACAGGGGGCGCAACTGAAGCTTTCTTT.

The chain joins TRBV9 to TRBJ2-1; 10 bases match TRBD2. This CDR3 is built from 16 residues. V shed 0 bases and J 5 bases; nucleotides not matched to a gene: 5. CDR1 is SGDLS, CDR2 YYNGEE, per germline. This CDR3 is CASSVGTSGYHNEQFF. The CDR3 DNA is TGTGCCAGCAGCGTAGGGACTAGCGGATACCACAATGAGCAGTTCTTC.

The chain employs TRBV6-5 and TRBJ1-5, with D unclear. CDR1 and CDR2 from the germline V gene are MNHEY and SVGAGI. The CDR3 runs to 12 residues. Trimming pared 2 bases from V and 7 bases from J, leaving 6 bases between. The CDR3 loop reads CASSYEGQPQHF. CDR3 coding DNA: TGTGCCAGCAGTTACGAGGGCCAGCCCCAGCATTTT.

The chain joins TRBV6-5 to TRBJ1-1, with TRBD1 matching over 7 bases. This CDR3 is built from 15 residues. J was trimmed by 0 bases and V by 8 bases; bases with no gene match: 9. From germline, CDR1 is MNHEY and CDR2 SVGAGI. CDR3 in DNA: TGTGCCAGCTCCAGGGGGTGGGTCATGAACACTGAAGCTTTCTTT. Its protein product is CASSRGWVMNTEAFF.

V is TRBV19 and J is TRBJ1-5; no clear D. Germline V lookup: CDR1 LNHDA, CDR2 SQIVND (reference sequence). The length of the CDR3 is 15 residues. The V end lost 1 base, the J end lost 3 bases, and 10 bases lay between the germline ends. CDR3 DNA sequence: TGTGCCAGTAGTATAGTTCTTGATTCCAATCAGCCCCAGCATTTT. It is translated as CASSIVLDSNQPQHF. The full variable domain, with the rest looked up from reference TRBV19 and TRBJ1-5, is DGGITQSPKYLFRKEGQNVTLSCEQNLNHDAMYWYRQDPGQGLRLIYYSQIVNDFQKGDIAEGYSVSREKKESFPLTVTSAQKNPTAFYLCASSIVLDSNQPQHFGDGTRLSIL.

The chain couples TRBV7-9 to TRBJ2-7; tentatively, D is TRBD2 (5 bases). CDR1 and CDR2 from the germline V gene are SEHNR and FQNEAQ (reference sequence). CDR3 length equals 13 residues. Between the trimmed V and J ends, which lost 6 bases and 0 bases, there was a span of 9 bases. In DNA, the CDR3 is TGTGCCAGCAGGAGGGAGAGCTCCTACGAGCAGTACTTC. Translation gives CASRRESSYEQYF.

The chain uses TRBV10-3 and TRBJ2-5; 9 bases map to TRBD2. The J segment lost 4 bases and the V segment lost 0 bases, leaving 3 bases of the junction unmatched. The CDR3 contains 15 residues. Germline CDR1 reads ENHRY; CDR2 reads SYGVKD. The CDR3 sequence: CAISESKTSGETQYF. DNA of the CDR3: TGTGCCATCAGTGAGTCTAAGACTAGCGGAGAGACCCAGTACTTC.

The J gene is TRBJ1-1, the V gene TRBV19; TRBD1 agrees at 10 bases. With 6 bases clipped from V and 5 bases from J, the junction kept 9 bases outside the gene matches. The CDR3 is made up of 15 amino acids. Germline V gene lookup returns CDR1 LNHDA and CDR2 SQIVND (reference sequence). The CDR3 region has the DNA TGTGCCAGTAGATCGCCCAGGACAGGGGGAACTGAAGCTTTCTTT. Translating it yields CASRSPRTGGTEAFF.

The chain links TRBV27 to TRBJ2-2, with TRBD1 matching 7 bases. The V segment lost 5 bases and the J segment 5 bases; nucleotides outside the gene matches: 14. Germline CDR1 is MNHEY and CDR2 is SMNVEV (reference sequence). The CDR3 contains 17 residues. CDR3 amino acids: CASSVRTGAELTGELFF. The CDR3 DNA sequence: TGTGCCAGCAGTGTAAGGACAGGCGCTGAACTTACCGGGGAGCTGTTTTTT.

The chain combines TRBV2 with TRBJ2-5, with 7 nucleotides matching TRBD1. The V and J ends lost 5 bases and 3 bases, in that order; junction bases with no gene match: 6. CDR1 and CDR2 from the germline V gene are SNHLY and FYNNEI. This CDR3 has 14 residues. The CDR3 sequence: CASSQTGTEETQYF. In nucleotides, the CDR3 is TGTGCCAGCAGTCAAACCGGGACAGAAGAGACCCAGTACTTC.

The J gene is TRBJ2-7, the V gene TRBV3-1, with D perhaps matching TRBD2 (5 bases). Germline CDR1 reads LGHDT; CDR2 reads YNNKEL (reference sequence). This CDR3 comprises 15 residues. The V and J ends lost 9 bases and 0 bases respectively, with 18 bases between them. CDR3 bases: TGTGCCAGTGGGCGTATAGCGTCGGGCTCCTACGAGCAGTACTTC. The encoded protein is CASGRIASGSYEQYF.

The chain has TRBV7-9 and TRBJ2-5; D may be TRBD1 (6 bases). The V and J ends lost 6 bases and 0 bases respectively, with 14 bases between them. CDR1 and CDR2 (germline): SEHNR, FQNEAQ (reference sequence). The CDR3 is 15 residues long. CDR3 residues: CASRPPQGYQETQYF. The CDR3 region has the DNA TGTGCCAGCAGACCACCTCAGGGGTACCAAGAGACCCAGTACTTC. Complete variable domain (other parts from reference TRBV7-9 and TRBJ2-5): DTGVSQNPRHKITKRGQNVTFRCDPISEHNRLYWYRQTLGQGPEFLTYFQNEAQLEKSRLLSDRFSAERPKGSFSTLEIQRTEQGDSAMYLCASRPPQGYQETQYFGPGTRLLVL.

This rearrangement joins TRBV28 to TRBJ2-7; the match to TRBD1 covers 8 bases. V trimming: 4 bases; J trimming: 6 bases; junction bases outside the gene matches: 5. Per the germline V gene, CDR1 is MDHEN and CDR2 is SYDVKM. This CDR3 region has 13 residues. CDR3 sequence: CASSSTGELEQYV. Here the CDR3 DNA reads TGTGCCAGCAGTTCGACAGGGGAGCTCGAGCAGTACGTC.

V gene TRBV29-1 combines with J gene TRBJ1-2; 8 positions match TRBD1. This CDR3 has 14 residues. From germline, CDR1 is SQVTM and CDR2 ANQGSEA. V lost 6 bases and J lost 3; bases outside the gene matches: 9. As DNA, the CDR3 is TGCAGCGTACTCCATCAGGGGGCTGACTATGGCTACACCTTC. It translates to CSVLHQGADYGYTF.